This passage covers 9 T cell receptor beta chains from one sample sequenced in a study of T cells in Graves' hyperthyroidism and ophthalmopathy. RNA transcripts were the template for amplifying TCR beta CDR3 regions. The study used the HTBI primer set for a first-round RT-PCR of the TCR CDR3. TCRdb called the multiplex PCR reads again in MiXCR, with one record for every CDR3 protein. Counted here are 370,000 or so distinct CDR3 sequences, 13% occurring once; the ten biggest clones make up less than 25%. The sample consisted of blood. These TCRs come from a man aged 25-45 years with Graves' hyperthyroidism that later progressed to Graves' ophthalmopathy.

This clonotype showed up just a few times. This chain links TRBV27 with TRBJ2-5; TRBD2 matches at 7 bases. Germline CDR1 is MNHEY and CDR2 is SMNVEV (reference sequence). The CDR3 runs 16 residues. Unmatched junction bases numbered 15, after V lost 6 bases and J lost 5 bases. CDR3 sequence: CASRSWEGSGRETQYF. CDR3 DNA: TGTGCCAGCAGATCTTGGGAGGGATCGGGGAGGGAGACCCAGTACTTC.

The CDR3 sequence: CASSPLGQGKNIQYF. CDR3 nucleotide sequence: TGCGCCAGCAGCCCACTGGGACAGGGTAAAAACATTCAGTACTTC. V is TRBV4-3 and J is TRBJ2-4; TRBD1 matches at 9 bases. The CDR3 spans 15 residues. V gave up 4 bases and J gave up 4 bases; unmatched junction bases: 5. CDR1 LGHNA and CDR2 YSLEER come from the germline V gene.

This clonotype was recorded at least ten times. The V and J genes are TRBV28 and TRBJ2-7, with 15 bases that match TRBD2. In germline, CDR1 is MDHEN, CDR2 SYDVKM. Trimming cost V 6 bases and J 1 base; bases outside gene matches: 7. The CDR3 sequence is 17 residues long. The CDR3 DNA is TGTGCCAGCAGCCCCCCGGGACTAGCGGGGGGTTCCTACGAGCAGTACTTC. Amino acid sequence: CASSPPGLAGGSYEQYF.

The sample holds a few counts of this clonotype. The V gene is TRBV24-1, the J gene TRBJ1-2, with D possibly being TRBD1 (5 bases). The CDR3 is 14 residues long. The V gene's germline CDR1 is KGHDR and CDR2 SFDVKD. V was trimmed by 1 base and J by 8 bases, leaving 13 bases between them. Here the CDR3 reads CATSDFPQGGGYTF. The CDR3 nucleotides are TGTGCCACCAGTGATTTCCCCCAGGGAGGCGGCTACACCTTC.

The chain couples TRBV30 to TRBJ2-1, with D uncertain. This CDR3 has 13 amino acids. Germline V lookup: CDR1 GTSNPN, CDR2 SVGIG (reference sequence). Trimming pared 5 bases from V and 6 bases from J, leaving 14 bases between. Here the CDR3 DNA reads TGTGCCTGGGATATAAAATTCGGCAATGAGCAGTTCTTC. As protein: CAWDIKFGNEQFF. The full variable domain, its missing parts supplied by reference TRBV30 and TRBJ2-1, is SQTIHQWPATLVQPVGSPLSLECTVEGTSNPNLYWYRQAAGRGLQLLFYSVGIGQISSEVPQNLSASRPQDRQFILSSKKLLLSDSGFYLCAWDIKFGNEQFFGPGTRLTVL.

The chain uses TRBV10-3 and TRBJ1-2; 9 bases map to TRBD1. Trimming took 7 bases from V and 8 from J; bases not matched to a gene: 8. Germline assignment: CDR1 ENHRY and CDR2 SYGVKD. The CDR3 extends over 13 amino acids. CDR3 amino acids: CAIIGTGRGGYTF. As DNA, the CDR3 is TGTGCCATCATTGGGACAGGGAGAGGAGGCTACACCTTC.

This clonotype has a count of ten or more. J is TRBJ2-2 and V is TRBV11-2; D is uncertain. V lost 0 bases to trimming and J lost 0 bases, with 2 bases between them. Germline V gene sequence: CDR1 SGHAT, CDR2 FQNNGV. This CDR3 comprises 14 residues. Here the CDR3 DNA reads TGTGCCAGCAGCTTAGAGGCGAACACCGGGGAGCTGTTTTTT. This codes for CASSLEANTGELFF.

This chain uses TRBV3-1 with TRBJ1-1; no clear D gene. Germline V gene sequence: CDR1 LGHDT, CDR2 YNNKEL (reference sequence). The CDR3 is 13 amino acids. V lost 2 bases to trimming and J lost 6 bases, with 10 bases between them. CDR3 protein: CASSQFVGPEAFF. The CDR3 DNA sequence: TGTGCCAGCAGCCAATTCGTTGGGCCTGAAGCTTTCTTT.

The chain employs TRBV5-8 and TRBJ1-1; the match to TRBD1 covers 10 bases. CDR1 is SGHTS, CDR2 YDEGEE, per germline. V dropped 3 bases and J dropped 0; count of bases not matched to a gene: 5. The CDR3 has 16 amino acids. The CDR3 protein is CASSYRTGGLNTEAFF. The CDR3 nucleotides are TGTGCCAGCAGCTACAGGACAGGGGGACTGAACACTGAAGCTTTCTTT. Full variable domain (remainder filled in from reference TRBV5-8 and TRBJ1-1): EAGVTQSPTHLIKTRGQQATLRCSPISGHTSVYWYQQALGLGLQFLLWYDEGEERNRGNFPPRFSGRQFPNYSSELNVNALELEDSALYLCASSYRTGGLNTEAFFGQGTRLTVV.